Listed below are T cell receptor beta chains from one sample, sequenced in a study of T cells in Graves' hyperthyroidism and ophthalmopathy. A single record per CDR3 protein comes from TCRdb applying MiXCR to the multiplex PCR reads. The table records hundreds of thousands of distinct CDR3 sequences, roughly a quarter of them present only once. The sequencing sample was made of blood. The receptor set was obtained from a woman in her twenties or thirties with Graves' ophthalmopathy. CDR3s include the opening cysteine and the closing phenylalanine or tryptophan. The order of the fields is V gene, D gene, J gene, clone size, CDR3 protein, CDR3 DNA. A D gene is named only where the DNA matches it firmly. Clone size is stated in some rows and not others, as once, few, many or a class when expanded.

>TRBV19|.|TRBJ2-7|many
CASSQQWDAYEQYF
TGTGCCAGTAGCCAACAGTGGGACGCCTACGAGCAGTACTTC
>TRBV18|TRBD1|TRBJ1-1|few
CASSSTDRVAFF
TGTGCCAGCTCGTCAACCGACAGGGTAGCTTTCTTT
>TRBV2|.|TRBJ1-1|many
CASSEATGNPEAFF
TGTGCCAGCAGTGAAGCAACAGGGAACCCTGAAGCTTTCTTT
>TRBV6-4|.|TRBJ2-6|.
CASSDRGLSGANVLTF
TGTGCCAGCAGTGACCGGGGCCTCTCTGGGGCCAACGTCCTGACTTTC
>TRBV27|.|TRBJ1-2|many
CASSFQGGYGYTF
TGTGCCAGCAGTTTTCAGGGAGGCTATGGCTACACCTTC
>TRBV15|TRBD1|TRBJ1-2|.
CATSSLRDRGYGYTF
TGTGCCACCAGCTCACTCCGGGACAGGGGCTATGGCTACACCTTC
>TRBV20-1|.|TRBJ1-6|many
CSAYRAGTDNSPLHF
TGCAGTGCCTACCGGGCAGGGACCGATAATTCACCCCTCCACTTT
>TRBV11-2|.|TRBJ2-5|many
CASSFLVTETQYF
TGTGCCAGCAGCTTCCTTGTTACGGAGACCCAGTACTTC
>TRBV20-1|TRBD1|TRBJ1-1|many
CSPGVRGENTEAFF
TGCAGTCCGGGGGTCAGGGGGGAGAACACTGAAGCTTTCTTT
>TRBV20-1|.|TRBJ2-2|many
CSARVLNTGELFF
TGCAGTGCTAGAGTTCTTAACACCGGGGAGCTGTTTTTT
>TRBV30|.|TRBJ2-7|many
CAWGVRNSYEQYF
TGTGCCTGGGGCGTCAGGAACTCCTACGAGCAGTACTTC
>TRBV6-1|.|TRBJ1-1|many
CASKYSGQMNTEAFF
TGTGCCAGCAAGTATTCCGGACAGATGAACACTGAAGCTTTCTTT
>TRBV12-3/TRBV12-4|.|TRBJ1-6|.
CASNGGSYNSPLHF
TGTGCCAGCAACGGGGGATCCTATAATTCACCCCTCCACTTT
>TRBV27|.|TRBJ1-2|few
CASSSDGLGYTF
TGTGCCAGCAGTTCAGATGGGTTGGGCTACACCTTC
>TRBV12-3/TRBV12-4|.|TRBJ1-1|.
CASSFKNTEAFF
TGTGCCAGCAGTTTCAAAAACACTGAAGCTTTCTTT
>TRBV20-1|.|TRBJ1-6|many
CSAPGTGYNSPLHF
TGCAGTGCTCCTGGGACGGGATATAATTCACCCCTCCACTTT
>TRBV5-6|TRBD2|TRBJ2-5|many
CASTKRGGLETQYF
TGTGCCAGCACTAAGCGGGGGGGCCTGGAGACCCAGTACTTC
>TRBV5-1|.|TRBJ1-1|.
CASSNAGNTEAFF
TGCGCCAGCAGCAATGCGGGAAACACTGAAGCTTTCTTT
>TRBV6-5|.|TRBJ2-5|.
CASSYSKHSQETQYF
TGTGCCAGCAGTTACTCGAAGCACAGCCAAGAGACCCAGTACTTC
>TRBV15|TRBD1|TRBJ2-5|many
CATSQGAREETQYF
TGTGCCACCAGCCAGGGGGCGAGGGAAGAGACCCAGTACTTC
>TRBV3-1|TRBD2|TRBJ2-5|many
CASSHLTSGGKYETQYF
TGTGCCAGCAGCCATCTTACTAGCGGGGGGAAGTACGAGACCCAGTACTTC
>TRBV7-2|TRBD2|TRBJ2-7|many
CASSRGTSGGTGYEQYF
TGTGCCAGCAGCCGAGGGACTAGCGGGGGGACTGGGTACGAGCAGTACTTC
>TRBV5-1|TRBD1|TRBJ1-6|few
CASSPPTGGQENSPLHF
TGCGCCAGCAGCCCCCCTACCGGGGGACAGGAGAATTCACCCCTCCACTTT